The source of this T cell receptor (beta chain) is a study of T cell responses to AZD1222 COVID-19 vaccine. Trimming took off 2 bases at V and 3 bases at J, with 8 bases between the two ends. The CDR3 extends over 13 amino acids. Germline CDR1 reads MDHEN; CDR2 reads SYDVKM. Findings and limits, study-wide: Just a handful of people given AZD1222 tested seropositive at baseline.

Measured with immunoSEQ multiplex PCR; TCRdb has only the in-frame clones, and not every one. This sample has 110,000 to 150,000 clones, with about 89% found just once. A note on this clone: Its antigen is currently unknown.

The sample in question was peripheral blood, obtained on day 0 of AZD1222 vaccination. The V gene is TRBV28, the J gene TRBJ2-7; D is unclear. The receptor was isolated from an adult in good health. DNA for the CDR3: TGTGCCAGCAGTTTACAGAACAGCTACGAGCAGTACTTC. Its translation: CASSLQNSYEQYF.